Reported below is one T cell receptor (beta chain). The sample belongs to a study of cytomegalovirus exposure and HLA in healthy donors. A multiplex PCR was run with 60 Vbeta primers and 13 Jbeta primers. TCRdb keeps only in-frame clones here, not all; method: immunoSEQ multiplex PCR. In the table there are fewer than 250,000 clones, 83% of which are singletons. The trim removed 0 bases at V and 8 bases at J, leaving 16 bases unmatched. CDR3 length: 18 residues. This chain uses TRBV5-7 with TRBJ2-3; TRBD2 matches 9 bases. TRBV5-7 is recorded as an ORF, its role being uncertain. The TCR originated in a girl aged 5 to 17 in good health and CMV-seronegative. Sequenced material: PBMCs. The CDR3, as DNA: TGTGCCAGCAGCTTGGTTAGCGGCGGGCGGGGGGGACCCACTACGCAGTATTTT. Translation gives CASSLVSGGRGGPTTQYF.